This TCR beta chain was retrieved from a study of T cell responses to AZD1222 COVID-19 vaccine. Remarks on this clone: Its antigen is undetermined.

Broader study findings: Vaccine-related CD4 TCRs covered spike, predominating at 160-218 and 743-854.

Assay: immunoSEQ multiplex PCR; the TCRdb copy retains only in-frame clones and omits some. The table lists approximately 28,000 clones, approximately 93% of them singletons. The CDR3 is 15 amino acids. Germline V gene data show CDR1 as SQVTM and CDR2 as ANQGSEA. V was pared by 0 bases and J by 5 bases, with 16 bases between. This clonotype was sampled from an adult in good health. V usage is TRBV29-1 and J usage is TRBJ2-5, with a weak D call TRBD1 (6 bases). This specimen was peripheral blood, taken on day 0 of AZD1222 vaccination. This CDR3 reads CSVEDDGARGETQYF. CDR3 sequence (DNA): TGCAGCGTTGAAGACGATGGGGCCAGGGGCGAGACCCAGTACTTC.